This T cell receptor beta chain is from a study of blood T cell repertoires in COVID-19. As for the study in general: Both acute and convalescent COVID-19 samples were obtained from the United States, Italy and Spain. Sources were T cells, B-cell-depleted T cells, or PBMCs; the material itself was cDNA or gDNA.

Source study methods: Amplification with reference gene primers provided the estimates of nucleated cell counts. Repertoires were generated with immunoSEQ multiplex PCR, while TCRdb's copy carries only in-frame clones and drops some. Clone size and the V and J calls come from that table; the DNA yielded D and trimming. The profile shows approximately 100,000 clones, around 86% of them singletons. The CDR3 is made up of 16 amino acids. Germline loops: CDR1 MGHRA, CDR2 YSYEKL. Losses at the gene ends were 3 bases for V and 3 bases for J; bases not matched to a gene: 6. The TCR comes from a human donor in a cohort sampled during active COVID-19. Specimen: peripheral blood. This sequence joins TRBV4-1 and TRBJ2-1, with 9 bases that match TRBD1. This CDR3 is CASSHPDRGVYNEQFF. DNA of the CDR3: TGCGCCAGCAGCCACCCCGACAGGGGGGTCTACAATGAGCAGTTCTTC.